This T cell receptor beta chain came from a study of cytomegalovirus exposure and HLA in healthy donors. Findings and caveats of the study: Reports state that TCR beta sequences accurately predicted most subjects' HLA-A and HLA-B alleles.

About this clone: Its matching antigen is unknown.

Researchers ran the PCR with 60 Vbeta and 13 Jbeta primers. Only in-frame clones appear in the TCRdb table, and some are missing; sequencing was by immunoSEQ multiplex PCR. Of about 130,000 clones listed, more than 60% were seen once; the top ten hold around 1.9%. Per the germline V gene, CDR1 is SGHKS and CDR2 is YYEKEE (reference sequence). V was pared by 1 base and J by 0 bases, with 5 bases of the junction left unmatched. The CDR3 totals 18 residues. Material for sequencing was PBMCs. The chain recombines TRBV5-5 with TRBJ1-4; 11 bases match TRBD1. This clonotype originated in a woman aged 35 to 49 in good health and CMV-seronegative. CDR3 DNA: TGTGCCAGCAGCTTGAGGGGGACAGGGGGGACAACTAATGAAAAACTGTTTTTT. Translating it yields CASSLRGTGGTTNEKLFF.